These T cell receptor beta chains were read from a single sample in a study of T cell responses to AZD1222 COVID-19 vaccine. Profiled with immunoSEQ multiplex PCR; TCRdb holds only in-frame clones, not every one. In the table there are tens of thousands of clones, around 90% of which are singletons. The sample consisted of peripheral blood, taken on day 0 of AZD1222 vaccination. Receptors originate from an adult in good health. CDR3s include the opening cysteine and the closing phenylalanine or tryptophan. A D gene is named only where the DNA matches it firmly. Clone size appears in some rows only: once, few, many, or a class for an expanded clone.

d_gene: NA
len: 15
abundance: NA
j_gene: TRBJ1-1
v_gene: TRBV11-3
CDR3nt: TGTGCCAGCAGCTTAGAGAGGGGGGCGGGTACTGAAGCTTTCTTT
CDR3aa: CASSLERGAGTEAFF

d_gene: TRBD2
len: 18
abundance: NA
j_gene: TRBJ2-7
v_gene: TRBV9
CDR3nt: TGTGCCAGCAGCGTAGGACTAGCGGGAGAAAATTATGCCTACGAGCAGTACTTC
CDR3aa: CASSVGLAGENYAYEQYF

d_gene: NA
len: 13
abundance: NA
j_gene: TRBJ1-3
v_gene: TRBV2
CDR3nt: TGTGCCAGCAGTGGATCCGGGGGGCACACCATATATTTT
CDR3aa: CASSGSGGHTIYF

d_gene: NA
len: 15
abundance: once
j_gene: TRBJ2-1
v_gene: TRBV28
CDR3nt: TGTGCCAGCACCGTCGGGAAAGAGTCCTACAATGAGCAGTTCTTC
CDR3aa: CASTVGKESYNEQFF

d_gene: NA
len: 20
abundance: few
j_gene: TRBJ2-2
v_gene: TRBV7-3
CDR3nt: TGTGCCAGCAGCTTAATGGGCAGGGGCCCCGTGGCTAGCGGCACCGGGGAGCTGTTTTTT
CDR3aa: CASSLMGRGPVASGTGELFF

d_gene: NA
len: 14
abundance: once
j_gene: TRBJ2-7
v_gene: TRBV15
CDR3nt: TGTGCCACCAGCAGTGCCCTAAGCTCCTACGAGCAGTACTTC
CDR3aa: CATSSALSSYEQYF

d_gene: NA
len: 10
abundance: NA
j_gene: TRBJ1-1
v_gene: TRBV6-5
CDR3nt: TGTGCCAGCATTCGCACTGAAGCTTTCTTT
CDR3aa: CASIRTEAFF

d_gene: NA
len: 14
abundance: NA
j_gene: TRBJ2-7
v_gene: TRBV25-1
CDR3nt: TGTGCCAGCACCCCTGACGGGAACTACTACGAGCAGTACTTC
CDR3aa: CASTPDGNYYEQYF

d_gene: TRBD1
len: 16
abundance: NA
j_gene: TRBJ1-5
v_gene: TRBV28
CDR3nt: TGTGCCAGCACTATGGGACAGGGGTTCCGCAATCAGCCCCAGCATTTT
CDR3aa: CASTMGQGFRNQPQHF

d_gene: NA
len: 18
abundance: once
j_gene: TRBJ2-1
v_gene: TRBV11-3
CDR3nt: TGTGCCAGCAGCTTAGGGGGTTTTGCGGGACGACCCTACAATGAGCAGTTCTTC
CDR3aa: CASSLGGFAGRPYNEQFF

d_gene: TRBD1
len: 12
abundance: NA
j_gene: TRBJ2-3
v_gene: TRBV12-3/TRBV12-4
CDR3nt: TGTGCCAGCAGAGGACAGGAGAATACGCAGTATTTT
CDR3aa: CASRGQENTQYF

d_gene: NA
len: 12
abundance: few
j_gene: TRBJ2-7
v_gene: TRBV3-1/TRBV3-2
CDR3nt: TGTGCCAGCAGCCAAGATCAAGGGTGGCAGTACTTC
CDR3aa: CASSQDQGWQYF

d_gene: NA
len: 15
abundance: NA
j_gene: TRBJ2-6
v_gene: TRBV28
CDR3nt: TGTGCCAGCTCAACACAAAGCTCTGGGGCCAACGTCCTGACTTTC
CDR3aa: CASSTQSSGANVLTF

d_gene: NA
len: 15
abundance: NA
j_gene: TRBJ1-5
v_gene: TRBV6-1
CDR3nt: TGTGCCAGCAGTGAATGGGAAGCGGCCAATCAGCCCCAGCATTTT
CDR3aa: CASSEWEAANQPQHF

d_gene: NA
len: 14
abundance: NA
j_gene: TRBJ1-5
v_gene: TRBV2
CDR3nt: TGTGCCAGCAGTCAGAGGGAAGGCAATCAGCCCCAGCATTTT
CDR3aa: CASSQREGNQPQHF

d_gene: NA
len: 11
abundance: NA
j_gene: TRBJ1-2
v_gene: TRBV29-1
CDR3nt: TGCAGCGTTCAATCTAACTATGGCTACACCTTC
CDR3aa: CSVQSNYGYTF

d_gene: TRBD1
len: 16
abundance: once
j_gene: TRBJ1-1
v_gene: TRBV7-8
CDR3nt: TGTGCCAGCAGCTCGACCCGAGGACAGGGAAACACTGAAGCTTTCTTT
CDR3aa: CASSSTRGQGNTEAFF

d_gene: NA
len: 13
abundance: NA
j_gene: TRBJ1-2
v_gene: TRBV29-1
CDR3nt: TGCAGCGTTGAGGAGGGCCATTACTATGGCTACACCTTC
CDR3aa: CSVEEGHYYGYTF

d_gene: TRBD2
len: 14
abundance: NA
j_gene: TRBJ2-7
v_gene: TRBV7-8
CDR3nt: TGTGCCAGCAGCTATAGCGGGGTCCACAACGAGCAGTACTTC
CDR3aa: CASSYSGVHNEQYF

d_gene: NA
len: 15
abundance: NA
j_gene: TRBJ2-2
v_gene: TRBV6-6
CDR3nt: TGTGCCAGCAGAACCGGGACTGGTGACACCGGGGAGCTGTTTTTT
CDR3aa: CASRTGTGDTGELFF

d_gene: NA
len: 14
abundance: NA
j_gene: TRBJ1-6
v_gene: TRBV19
CDR3nt: TGTGCCAGTAGTATAGATCGACGGACAGTCACCCTCCACTTT
CDR3aa: CASSIDRRTVTLHF

d_gene: NA
len: 13
abundance: NA
j_gene: TRBJ1-1
v_gene: TRBV28
CDR3nt: TGTGCCAGCAGTCTACACGTGAACACTGAAGCTTTCTTT
CDR3aa: CASSLHVNTEAFF

d_gene: NA
len: 16
abundance: once
j_gene: TRBJ1-4
v_gene: TRBV6-2/TRBV6-3
CDR3nt: TGTGCCAGCAGTTCTGGGGAAACCACAACTAATGAAAAACTGTTTTTT
CDR3aa: CASSSGETTTNEKLFF

d_gene: TRBD1
len: 15
abundance: NA
j_gene: TRBJ1-5
v_gene: TRBV6-2/TRBV6-3
CDR3nt: TGTGCCAGCAGTCATACAGGGGACAGCAATCAGCCCCAGCATTTT
CDR3aa: CASSHTGDSNQPQHF

d_gene: NA
len: 13
abundance: NA
j_gene: TRBJ2-7
v_gene: TRBV9
CDR3nt: TGTGCCAGCAGCCTAGGCTCCAACTACGAGCAGTACTTC
CDR3aa: CASSLGSNYEQYF

d_gene: NA
len: 15
abundance: NA
j_gene: TRBJ1-1
v_gene: TRBV2
CDR3nt: TGTGCCAGCAGCTCTCGACTCGACAGGACGACTGAAGCTTTCTTT
CDR3aa: CASSSRLDRTTEAFF

d_gene: TRBD1
len: 15
abundance: NA
j_gene: TRBJ1-2
v_gene: TRBV9
CDR3nt: TGTGCCAGCAGCGTAGATTTGGGGACAGGGAGGAGCTACACCTTC
CDR3aa: CASSVDLGTGRSYTF

d_gene: NA
len: 14
abundance: NA
j_gene: TRBJ1-1
v_gene: TRBV2
CDR3nt: TGTGCCAGCAGTGAGTTGTTAGGGAACACTGAAGCTTTCTTT
CDR3aa: CASSELLGNTEAFF

d_gene: NA
len: 14
abundance: NA
j_gene: TRBJ1-1
v_gene: TRBV5-1
CDR3nt: TGCGCCAGCAGCTTGGGAAGGTCGGACACTGAAGCTTTCTTT
CDR3aa: CASSLGRSDTEAFF

d_gene: NA
len: 17
abundance: once
j_gene: TRBJ2-6
v_gene: TRBV5-1
CDR3nt: TGCGCCAGCAGCTTAGATTACGGATACTCTGGGGCCAACGTCCTGACTTTC
CDR3aa: CASSLDYGYSGANVLTF

d_gene: NA
len: 15
abundance: NA
j_gene: TRBJ1-2
v_gene: TRBV6-5
CDR3nt: TGTGCCAGCAGTTCGCAGGGGCTGGACCTATGGGGCTACACCTTC
CDR3aa: CASSSQGLDLWGYTF

d_gene: NA
len: 10
abundance: NA
j_gene: TRBJ2-5
v_gene: TRBV19
CDR3nt: TGTGCCAGTGGGCGAGAGACCCAGTACTTC
CDR3aa: CASGRETQYF

d_gene: TRBD1
len: 14
abundance: NA
j_gene: TRBJ2-5
v_gene: TRBV27
CDR3nt: TGTGCCAGCAGTTACCAGGGGGCCCAAGAGACCCAGTACTTC
CDR3aa: CASSYQGAQETQYF

d_gene: NA
len: 16
abundance: NA
j_gene: TRBJ2-7
v_gene: TRBV2
CDR3nt: TGTGCCAGCAATCAACCATTCCCCCAGGGACGATACGAGCAGTACTTC
CDR3aa: CASNQPFPQGRYEQYF

d_gene: NA
len: 13
abundance: NA
j_gene: TRBJ1-4
v_gene: TRBV9
CDR3nt: TGTGCCAGCAGCGGTCGGGACAATGAAAAACTGTTTTTT
CDR3aa: CASSGRDNEKLFF

d_gene: TRBD2
len: 17
abundance: NA
j_gene: TRBJ2-1
v_gene: TRBV5-1
CDR3nt: TGCGCCAGCAGCGAGACCGGGACTAGCGTATCTTACAATGAGCAGTTCTTC
CDR3aa: CASSETGTSVSYNEQFF

d_gene: TRBD2
len: 15
abundance: NA
j_gene: TRBJ2-3
v_gene: TRBV11-2
CDR3nt: TGTGCCAGCAGCCCTCTAGCGGGGGGCCCAGATACGCAGTATTTT
CDR3aa: CASSPLAGGPDTQYF

d_gene: NA
len: 13
abundance: NA
j_gene: TRBJ2-2
v_gene: TRBV11-1
CDR3nt: TGTGCCAGCAGCTTAGTACAGGGCGGGGAGCTGTTTTTT
CDR3aa: CASSLVQGGELFF

d_gene: NA
len: 15
abundance: NA
j_gene: TRBJ2-7
v_gene: TRBV6-5
CDR3nt: TGTGCCAGCAGCCAACCCGGTATAAGCTCCTACGAGCAGTACTTC
CDR3aa: CASSQPGISSYEQYF

d_gene: NA
len: 14
abundance: NA
j_gene: TRBJ2-5
v_gene: TRBV9
CDR3nt: TGTGCCAGCAGCGTGGGGCAGCAGGGAGAGACCCAGTACTTC
CDR3aa: CASSVGQQGETQYF

d_gene: NA
len: 13
abundance: few
j_gene: TRBJ1-1
v_gene: TRBV14
CDR3nt: TGTGCCAGCAAGGTTACAGTGAACACTGAAGCTTTCTTT
CDR3aa: CASKVTVNTEAFF

d_gene: TRBD1
len: 15
abundance: NA
j_gene: TRBJ2-7
v_gene: TRBV11-1
CDR3nt: TGTGCCAGCAGCCCAGGACAGGGGCCGACCTACGAGCAGTACTTC
CDR3aa: CASSPGQGPTYEQYF

d_gene: NA
len: 14
abundance: few
j_gene: TRBJ1-5
v_gene: TRBV2
CDR3nt: TGTGCCAGCAGTGAAACGTCAGGCCCTCAGCCCCAGCATTTT
CDR3aa: CASSETSGPQPQHF

d_gene: NA
len: 14
abundance: NA
j_gene: TRBJ1-6
v_gene: TRBV29-1
CDR3nt: TGCAGCGTTGAAGACCGGGGTAATAATTCACCCCTCCACTTT
CDR3aa: CSVEDRGNNSPLHF

d_gene: NA
len: 17
abundance: NA
j_gene: TRBJ1-5
v_gene: TRBV19
CDR3nt: TGTGCCAGTAGTTCATTCCTACAGGGTCGGGGCAATCAGCCCCAGCATTTT
CDR3aa: CASSSFLQGRGNQPQHF

d_gene: NA
len: 12
abundance: NA
j_gene: TRBJ1-4
v_gene: TRBV5-1
CDR3nt: TGCGCCAGCAGCCAGGGGCTTGAAAAACTGTTTTTT
CDR3aa: CASSQGLEKLFF

d_gene: NA
len: 14
abundance: NA
j_gene: TRBJ1-5
v_gene: TRBV6-5
CDR3nt: TGTGCCAGCAGGAGGGACAACGGGAATCAGCCCCAGCATTTT
CDR3aa: CASRRDNGNQPQHF

d_gene: NA
len: 14
abundance: NA
j_gene: TRBJ2-1
v_gene: TRBV3-1/TRBV3-2
CDR3nt: TGTGCCAGCAGCCAAGAGGCTAGCGTTAGTGAGCAGTTCTTC
CDR3aa: CASSQEASVSEQFF

d_gene: NA
len: 12
abundance: NA
j_gene: TRBJ2-1
v_gene: TRBV6-5
CDR3nt: TGTGCCAGCATTGGACAGAGGAATGAGCAGTTCTTC
CDR3aa: CASIGQRNEQFF

d_gene: NA
len: 14
abundance: once
j_gene: TRBJ2-7
v_gene: TRBV4-1
CDR3nt: TGCGCCAGCAGCCAGAGTAATTCCGGATACGAGCAGTACTTC
CDR3aa: CASSQSNSGYEQYF

d_gene: NA
len: 15
abundance: NA
j_gene: TRBJ1-5
v_gene: TRBV5-1
CDR3nt: TGCGCCAGCAGCTTGGCCACGGGGCTAGATCAGCCCCAGCATTTT
CDR3aa: CASSLATGLDQPQHF

d_gene: NA
len: 13
abundance: NA
j_gene: TRBJ2-1
v_gene: TRBV6-2/TRBV6-3
CDR3nt: TGTGCCAGCAGTTACCTACAGGGAGCTGAGCAGTTCTTC
CDR3aa: CASSYLQGAEQFF

d_gene: TRBD1
len: 17
abundance: NA
j_gene: TRBJ1-4
v_gene: TRBV10-2
CDR3nt: TGCGCCAGCAGTGATCCGGGACAGGGAGAAAGGAATGAAAAACTGTTTTTT
CDR3aa: CASSDPGQGERNEKLFF

d_gene: NA
len: 12
abundance: NA
j_gene: TRBJ2-2
v_gene: TRBV5-1
CDR3nt: TGCGCCAGCAGCTTGCCCCCCGGGGAGCTGTTTTTT
CDR3aa: CASSLPPGELFF